Listed here is a single T cell receptor (beta chain). No antigen is known for it. Data came from immunoSEQ multiplex PCR; TCRdb stores just in-frame clones and leaves some out. Among around 300,000 clones listed, 80% to 90% were seen once. CDR3 length: 14 residues. V was pared by 0 bases and J by 6 bases, with 8 bases between. Germline values: CDR1 SGHAT, CDR2 FQNNGV. This sample was taken from a study of cytomegalovirus exposure and HLA in healthy donors. Study-wide findings and caveats: In vitro experiments confirmed that three CMV-associated chains were specific for CMV antigens. A list of approximately 160 TCR beta chains associated with cytomegalovirus was given. Rarity characterized most TCR sequences, yet some public TCRs appeared in many donors. Accounts indicate the classifier identified cytomegalovirus status with strong specificity and sensitivity.

The V and J genes are TRBV11-2 and TRBJ2-2; D not certain. Sequenced material: PBMCs. This receptor was taken from a woman between 18 and 29 years old in good health and CMV-seronegative. Here the CDR3 reads CASSLEQPSGELFF. The DNA of the CDR3 is TGTGCCAGCAGCTTAGAACAGCCGTCCGGGGAGCTGTTTTTT.